This TCR beta chain appears in the sequencing data of a study of cytomegalovirus exposure and HLA in healthy donors. Study results and caveats: Presence/absence analyses assumed roughly uniform sequencing depth across donors, which may not hold. An analysis was carried out later, and it reportedly showed fewer N-insertions in an Asian-associated ancestry cluster than the roughly 670-donor mean. A highly shared variant cluster was judged a likely technical artifact.

In the PCR, 60 Vbeta and 13 Jbeta primers were used. Assay used: immunoSEQ multiplex PCR; TCRdb lists only in-frame clones, some missing. The data show around 83,000 clones, with roughly 78% seen just once and approximately 4% held by the top ten. V trimming: 6 bases; J trimming: 5 bases; junction bases outside the gene matches: 8. Germline assignment: CDR1 MGHDK and CDR2 SYGVNS. CDR3 size: 14 residues. On this clone itself: As yet, its antigen is unknown.

Sequencing was carried out using PBMCs. V gene TRBV25-1 combines with J gene TRBJ2-7; 9 bases are a match to TRBD1. The receptor was derived from a male donor in good health and CMV-seropositive. The CDR3 DNA reads TGTGCCAGCAGGCCGACAGGGGGTATTGACGAGCAGTACTTC. This translates into CASRPTGGIDEQYF.